The following is a T cell receptor (beta chain) sequence with its context. Which antigen it targets is not known. Qualities for individual bases were not recorded, and no much larger clone is one base off. At diagnosis, tumor, uninvolved tumor-adjacent lung and peripheral blood were collected and then preserved as a mix of FFPE and fresh-frozen material. Blood samples were analyzed as peripheral blood mononuclear cells for TCR repertoire profiling. This sample is part of a study of T cells in localized non-small cell lung cancer (dated by TCRdb to the early 2020s). As for the study more broadly: T cell repertoires of approximately 250 early-stage NSCLC patients were analyzed, with tumors being compared against uninvolved tumor-adjacent lungs. The cohort comprised roughly 230 treatment-naïve NSCLC patients with resected, localized lung tumors. Of the NSCLC patients, 129 were male and 107 were female, and the mean age was roughly 61 years.

Reading the germline V gene (reference sequence) gives CDR1 SSHAT and CDR2 FNYEAQ. Trimming at the junction amounts to 1 base on V and 2 bases on J, and the germline ends lie 6 bases apart. Measured from the cysteine to the phenylalanine, the CDR3 is 14 residues long. The sequence is cut down to CDR3 DNA, 42 bases in frame from base 1. General study outcomes and caveats: Uninvolved tumor-adjacent lung showed the highest T cell clonality, higher than tumor, which suggests more focused antigenic responses in the uninvolved tumor-adjacent lung. Higher blood T cell density associated with longer overall survival, while higher adjacent-lung clonality associated with shorter survival. Because multi-region tumor sequencing was not done, intratumor heterogeneity could not be ruled out. Of the top 100 tumor clones, a median of about 53 were detected in paired uninvolved adjacent lung; 28 were also among that lung's top 100. Because of the exploratory design, TCR variables were selected using unadjusted p-values without false-discovery rate correction.

TCR beta CDR3 regions were sequenced from DNA using the immunoSEQ Assay. The paper's data handling went like this. To compute T cell density, TCR beta template counts were normalized to usable DNA, which was estimated by amplifying housekeeping genes. The preseqR package was used to estimate richness by extrapolating to 400,000 templates for PBMC samples and to 120,000 templates for tissue samples. Clonality was defined by subtracting Pielou's evenness from one. Tissue-enriched TCRs were identified by differential abundance testing using productive amino-acid clonotypes, minimum total count 5 and alpha 0.1. The Jaccard Index and the Morisita Overlap Index were used to measure how much the repertoires overlapped between compartments. GLIPH grouped TCR beta CDR3s together with public tetramer-defined viral CDR3s, and a viral motif had to include at least three viral sequences and also show V-gene enrichment. TCRdb stores this immuneACCESS table with in-frame sequences only. Part of the clones is absent; in the studies checked, under half of the shortfall reflects unresolved V genes, and no reason is known for the rest. For V, J and clone size, that table is used; D and trimming come from the DNA. Present in this sample are 58,000 or so clones, 85% to 90% of which were seen just once. About 2.1% of the sample is taken by the ten largest.

The sample consisted of peripheral blood, taken before any cancer treatment. The TCR was taken from a woman aged 40-69 years with stage I lung adenocarcinoma. This sequence uses TRBV7-7 and TRBJ1-3; no D gene call is confident. The CDR3 loop reads CASSLGQPGNTIYF. The sequenced DNA: TGTGCCAGCAGCTTAGGGCAACCTGGAAACACCATATATTTT.